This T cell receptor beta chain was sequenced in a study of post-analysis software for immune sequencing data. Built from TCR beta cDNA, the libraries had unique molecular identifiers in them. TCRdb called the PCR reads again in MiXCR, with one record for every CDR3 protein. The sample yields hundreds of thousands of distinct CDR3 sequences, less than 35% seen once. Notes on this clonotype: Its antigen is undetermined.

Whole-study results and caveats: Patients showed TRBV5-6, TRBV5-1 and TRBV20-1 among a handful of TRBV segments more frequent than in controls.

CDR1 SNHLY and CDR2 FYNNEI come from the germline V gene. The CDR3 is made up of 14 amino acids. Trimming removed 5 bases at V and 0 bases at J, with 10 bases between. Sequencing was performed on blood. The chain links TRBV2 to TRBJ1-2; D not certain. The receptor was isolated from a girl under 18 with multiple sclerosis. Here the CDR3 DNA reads TGTGCCAGCAGTTCGGCAGGAGCTAACTATGGCTACACCTTC. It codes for CASSSAGANYGYTF.